This T cell receptor (beta chain) is drawn from a study of blood T cell repertoires in COVID-19. About the research overall: T cells, B-cell-depleted T cells, or PBMCs supplied cDNA or gDNA.

The table came from immunoSEQ multiplex PCR; TCRdb's copy has only in-frame clones and leaves some out. The sample holds about 220,000 clones; around 90% are singletons and the top ten take 2.5% to 3%. This clone was found once. The junction shows a germline mismatch at one end, possibly a read error. Cohort placement rested on clinical history that participants reported themselves. Germline assignment: CDR1 KGHSH and CDR2 LQKENI. This CDR3 contains 13 residues. V is TRBV18 and J is TRBJ1-1; 7 bases match TRBD1. This receptor was identified in a woman in her 30s with acute COVID-19. The sequencing sample was made of PBMCs or T cells enriched from blood (not recorded which). The CDR3 loop is CASSPARGPANEF. CDR3 nucleotides: TGTGCCAGCTCACCCGCAAGGGGGCCTGCTAATGAATTT.